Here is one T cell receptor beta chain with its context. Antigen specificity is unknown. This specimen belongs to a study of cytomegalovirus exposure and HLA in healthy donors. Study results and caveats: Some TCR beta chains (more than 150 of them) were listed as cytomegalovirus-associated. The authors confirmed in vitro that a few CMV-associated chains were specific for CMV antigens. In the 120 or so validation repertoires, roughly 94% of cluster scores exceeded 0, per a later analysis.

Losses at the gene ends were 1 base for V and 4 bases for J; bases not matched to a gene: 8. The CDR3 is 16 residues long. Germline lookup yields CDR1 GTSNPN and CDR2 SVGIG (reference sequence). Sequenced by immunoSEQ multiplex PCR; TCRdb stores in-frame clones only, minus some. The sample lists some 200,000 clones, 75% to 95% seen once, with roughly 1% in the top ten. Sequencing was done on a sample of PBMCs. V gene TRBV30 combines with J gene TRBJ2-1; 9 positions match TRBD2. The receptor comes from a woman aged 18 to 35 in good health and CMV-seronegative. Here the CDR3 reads CAWSGVAGVRYNEQFF. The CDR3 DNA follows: TGTGCCTGGAGTGGAGTAGCGGGAGTCAGATACAATGAGCAGTTCTTC.